The 22 T cell receptor beta chains reported below all come from one sample, sequenced in a study of blood T cell repertoires in COVID-19. TCRdb's table, derived via immunoSEQ multiplex PCR, lists solely in-frame clones and lacks some. The sample records under 300,000 clones, about nine tenths being singletons. Sequencing input: PBMCs or T cells enriched from blood (not recorded which). The source is a human donor in a cohort exposed to, infected with or recovered from COVID-19 (not recorded which). The donor label of this sample is uncertain.

The chain couples TRBV9 to TRBJ1-3; the D is unclear. Germline CDR1 SGDLS, CDR2 YYNGEE. The V and J ends lost 4 bases and 0 bases respectively, with 11 bases between them. There are 15 residues in the CDR3. In DNA, the CDR3 is TGTGCCAGCAGCCCAGGACTATCCTCTGGAAACACCATATATTTT. Amino acid sequence: CASSPGLSSGNTIYF.

The rearrangement links TRBV19 to TRBJ1-1, with D unresolved. The CDR3 contains 16 residues. Between the trimmed V and J ends, which lost 5 bases and 0 bases, there was a span of 16 bases. Germline loops: CDR1 LNHDA, CDR2 SQIVND (reference sequence). CDR3 residues: CASSPGSKPMNTEAFF. The CDR3 DNA follows: TGTGCCAGTAGTCCGGGATCTAAACCGATGAACACTGAAGCTTTCTTT.

The chain recombines TRBV5-5 with TRBJ2-1; perhaps TRBD2 as D (6 bases). From germline, CDR1 is SGHKS and CDR2 YYEKEE (reference sequence). V lost 1 base to trimming and J lost 3 bases, with 8 bases between them. This CDR3 contains 14 residues. The CDR3 loop reads CASSLPGDYNEQFF. The CDR3 DNA sequence: TGTGCCAGCAGCTTGCCGGGGGACTACAATGAGCAGTTCTTC.

V gene TRBV4-1 combines with J gene TRBJ1-2; D is uncertain. V dropped 0 bases and J dropped 2 bases, with 13 bases sitting between them. The length of the CDR3 is 16 residues. Germline V lookup: CDR1 MGHRA, CDR2 YSYEKL. In DNA form, the CDR3 reads TGCGCCAGCAGCCAAGAGCCGGGATTAACCAACTATGGCTACACCTTC. Protein: CASSQEPGLTNYGYTF.

This sequence joins TRBV24-1 and TRBJ2-5; tentative D call: TRBD2 (6 bases). The CDR3 loop spans 13 amino acids. V was clipped by 9 bases and J by 5 bases, with 15 bases between them. Per germline, CDR1 KGHDR and CDR2 SFDVKD. CDR3 nucleotides: TGTGCCACCGCTGGGGGAGGTCCCGAGACCCAGTACTTC. Protein sequence: CATAGGGPETQYF.

The chain joins TRBV5-1 to TRBJ2-1; 8 bases are shared with TRBD1. Trimming removed 0 bases from V and 4 bases from J; junction bases left unmatched: 3. In germline, CDR1 is SGHRS, CDR2 YFSETQ. This CDR3 has 15 residues. The chain's CDR3 is CASSLGQGAYNEQFF. Written as DNA, the CDR3 is TGCGCCAGCAGCTTGGGCCAGGGGGCGTACAATGAGCAGTTCTTC.

This chain uses TRBV5-5 with TRBJ1-5, with D possibly TRBD1 on 5 matching bases. The CDR3 extends over 14 amino acids. Trimming left V 2 bases short and J 6 bases short, with 12 bases between. Germline lookup yields CDR1 SGHKS and CDR2 YYEKEE (reference sequence). CDR3 residues: CASSFFGGVQPQHF. As DNA, the CDR3 is TGTGCCAGCAGCTTTTTCGGGGGAGTTCAGCCCCAGCATTTT.

The CDR3 loop reads CATSHGTGRNTEAFF. CDR3 DNA sequence: TGTGCCACCAGCCACGGGACAGGGCGGAACACTGAAGCTTTCTTT. The V and J genes are TRBV15 and TRBJ1-1; 9 nucleotides match TRBD1. Germline values: CDR1 LNHNV, CDR2 YYDKDF (reference sequence). V dropped 5 bases and J dropped 1; count of bases not matched to a gene: 5. The CDR3 loop spans 15 amino acids.

This sequence joins TRBV6-5 and TRBJ2-7; D is undetermined. CDR1 and CDR2 from the germline V gene are MNHEY and SVGAGI. The CDR3 loop spans 15 amino acids. V was cut by 0 bases and J by 4 bases, with 13 bases left in between. CDR3 bases: TGTGCCAGCAGTTACTCGATAACACAGCCGTACGAGCAGTACTTC. Amino acids: CASSYSITQPYEQYF.

As DNA, the CDR3 is TGTGCCAGCAGTGAAGCGCTTGTCCAGGGAATTCTAAGCACTGAAGCTTTCTTT. This sequence encodes CASSEALVQGILSTEAFF. The gene calls are TRBV2 and TRBJ1-1; D may be TRBD1 (5 bases). CDR3 length: 18 amino acids. Trimming shortened V by 0 bases and J by 4 bases, and 21 bases separated the two germline ends. Germline values: CDR1 SNHLY, CDR2 FYNNEI. Together with reference TRBV2 and TRBJ1-1, the CDR3 gives the full variable domain: EPEVTQTPSHQVTQMGQEVILRCVPISNHLYFYWYRQILGQKVEFLVSFYNNEISEKSEIFDDQFSVERPDGSNFTLKIRSTKLEDSAMYFCASSEALVQGILSTEAFFGQGTRLTVV.

The chain uses TRBV4-1 and TRBJ2-7, with D perhaps TRBD2 (5 bases). Trimming took off 4 bases at V and 2 bases at J, with 12 bases between the two ends. Germline CDR1 is MGHRA and CDR2 is YSYEKL. There are 14 residues in the CDR3. The CDR3 sequence is CASSPGPGAYEQYF. CDR3 DNA sequence: TGCGCCAGCAGCCCGGGCCCCGGGGCCTACGAGCAGTACTTC.

The chain uses TRBV6-1 and TRBJ1-1; TRBD1 matches at 7 bases. Germline V lookup: CDR1 MNHNS, CDR2 SASEGT. The V gene end was trimmed by 1 base and the J gene end by 1 base; junction bases not matched to a gene: 9. This CDR3 region has 17 residues. Here the CDR3 reads CASSEVAGGRGNTEAFF. The CDR3 DNA is TGTGCCAGCAGTGAAGTTGCAGGGGGTAGAGGGAACACTGAAGCTTTCTTT.

CDR3 protein: CSVEVAGTQETQYF. In DNA, the CDR3 is TGCAGCGTTGAGGTTGCCGGGACACAAGAGACCCAGTACTTC. V usage is TRBV29-1 and J usage is TRBJ2-5; tentative D call: TRBD1 (6 bases). Trimming removed 3 bases from V and 2 bases from J, with 13 bases in between. The CDR3 extends over 14 amino acids. Germline V gives CDR1 SQVTM, CDR2 ANQGSEA.

The chain couples TRBV5-5 to TRBJ1-6, with D possibly TRBD1 on 5 matching bases. The CDR3 is 18 residues long. V lost 7 bases, J lost 0 bases, and 20 bases lay in between. In germline, CDR1 is SGHKS, CDR2 YYEKEE (reference sequence). The CDR3 region has the DNA TGTGCCAGCGCTAACGGGACTCGCCTAAGCTCCTATAATTCACCCCTCCACTTT. It codes for CASANGTRLSSYNSPLHF.

The rearrangement uses TRBV7-6 and TRBJ2-7, with 7 positions matching TRBD1. The CDR3 runs 14 residues. Germline-derived CDR1 and CDR2 are SGHVS and FNYEAQ. The J segment lost 6 bases and the V segment lost 4 bases, leaving 9 bases of the junction unmatched. The DNA of the CDR3 is TGTGCCAGCAGCTCCTACCGACAGGGCGGCGAGCAGTACTTC. Its translation is CASSSYRQGGEQYF. Full variable domain (remainder filled in from reference TRBV7-6 and TRBJ2-7): GAGVSQSPRYKVTKRGQDVALRCDPISGHVSLYWYRQALGQGPEFLTYFNYEAQQDKSGLPNDRFSAERPEGSISTLTIQRTEQRDSAMYRCASSSYRQGGEQYFGPGTRLTVT.

The rearrangement links TRBV19 to TRBJ1-5; weak D call: TRBD1 (6 bases). This CDR3 is built from 15 residues. Trimming pared 0 bases from V and 5 bases from J, leaving 11 bases between. The germline V gene encodes CDR1 LNHDA and CDR2 SQIVND (reference sequence). In nucleotides, the CDR3 is TGTGCCAGTAGTATAGACAGGGGTTCCCATCAGCCCCAGCATTTT. Translated: CASSIDRGSHQPQHF.

Written as DNA, the CDR3 is TGTGCCAGCTCACCACCACAGGGGTCTAATGAAAAACTGTTTTTT. The encoded protein is CASSPPQGSNEKLFF. This chain uses TRBV18 with TRBJ1-4; 7 bases are shared with TRBD1. J was trimmed by 3 bases and V by 0 bases; bases with no gene match: 1. Germline CDR1 is KGHSH and CDR2 is LQKENI. The CDR3 totals 15 residues.

This CDR3 reads CASSVEAGGMGEKLFF. The CDR3 DNA reads as TGTGCCAGCAGCGTAGAGGCAGGGGGGATGGGTGAAAAACTGTTTTTT. The chain recombines TRBV9 with TRBJ1-4, with 7 bases matching TRBD1. The germline CDR1 and CDR2 sequences are SGDLS and YYNGEE. The CDR3 sequence is 16 residues long. V lost 0 bases to trimming and J lost 7 bases; unmatched junction nucleotides: 9.

V gene TRBV7-3 combines with J gene TRBJ2-1; the match to TRBD2 covers 7 bases. The CDR3 extends over 12 amino acids. Germline V gene sequence: CDR1 SGHTA, CDR2 FQGTGA. V shed 1 base and J 10 bases; nucleotides not matched to a gene: 1. CDR3 bases: TGTGCCAGCAGCTTAAGCGGGGGAGAGCAGTTCTTC. Amino acid sequence: CASSLSGGEQFF. Full variable domain (rest looked up from reference TRBV7-3 and TRBJ2-1): GAGVSQTPSNKVTEKGKYVELRCDPISGHTALYWYRQSLGQGPEFLIYFQGTGAADDSGLPNDRFFAVRPEGSVSTLKIQRTERGDSAVYLCASSLSGGEQFFGPGTRLTVL.

This clone was detected only a few times. Additional DNA sequences in this sample encode the identical CDR3. The chain links TRBV4-1 to TRBJ1-2; TRBD1 aligns across 8 bases. CDR3 length: 15 amino acids. The germline CDR1 and CDR2 sequences are MGHRA and YSYEKL. The ends lost 2 bases at V and 3 bases at J; junction bases unmatched: 5. This CDR3 is CASSQSQGVDYGYTF. In DNA form, the CDR3 reads TGCGCCAGCAGCCAATCACAGGGGGTTGACTATGGCTACACCTTC.

CDR3 region: CASSPGTAFNQPQHF. In DNA form, the CDR3 reads TGTGCCAGCTCACCTGGGACAGCGTTTAATCAGCCCCAGCATTTT. The V call is TRBV18, the J call TRBJ1-5, with 7 bases aligning to TRBD1. The ends lost 3 bases at V and 4 bases at J; junction bases unmatched: 6. Germline V lookup: CDR1 KGHSH, CDR2 LQKENI. The CDR3 spans 15 residues.

The V gene is TRBV11-2, the J gene TRBJ1-2; D might be TRBD1 (5 bases). The length of the CDR3 is 12 residues. Germline CDR1 is SGHAT and CDR2 is FQNNGV. V was pared by 5 bases and J by 8 bases, with 12 bases between. The CDR3 nucleotides read TGTGCCAGCAGCCCTACAGGTAGAGGCTACACCTTC. This gives the protein CASSPTGRGYTF. Full variable domain (outside the CDR3, taken from reference TRBV11-2 and TRBJ1-2): EAGVAQSPRYKIIEKRQSVAFWCNPISGHATLYWYQQILGQGPKLLIQFQNNGVVDDSQLPKDRFSAERLKGVDSTLKIQPAKLEDSAVYLCASSPTGRGYTFGSGTRLTVV.